This T cell receptor beta chain emerged from a study of blood T cell repertoires in COVID-19. The overall study: Sites in the United States, Italy and Spain provided acute and convalescent COVID-19 samples. In each case, the material was cDNA or gDNA derived from T cells, B-cell-depleted T cells, or PBMCs.

The CDR3 length is 14 residues. V lost 4 bases, J lost 6 bases, and 16 bases lay in between. Germline-derived CDR1 and CDR2 are LGHDT and YNNKEL (reference sequence). Authors' methods: Estimation of nucleated cell counts was performed using reference gene primer amplification. Profiled with immunoSEQ multiplex PCR; TCRdb holds only in-frame clones, not every one. V, J and clone size derive from that table, while D and trimming were established from the DNA sequence. The sample holds tens of thousands of clones, 81% seen once. The receptor was isolated from a man of 80 years or more with active or convalescent COVID-19. The chain couples TRBV3-1 (or the pseudogene TRBV3-2) to TRBJ2-7, with D possibly TRBD2 on 5 matching bases. The sample comprised peripheral blood. The CDR3 nucleotides are TGTGCCAGCAGCCCCACCTCCGGACTGGCCGAGCAGTACTTC. Translating it yields CASSPTSGLAEQYF.